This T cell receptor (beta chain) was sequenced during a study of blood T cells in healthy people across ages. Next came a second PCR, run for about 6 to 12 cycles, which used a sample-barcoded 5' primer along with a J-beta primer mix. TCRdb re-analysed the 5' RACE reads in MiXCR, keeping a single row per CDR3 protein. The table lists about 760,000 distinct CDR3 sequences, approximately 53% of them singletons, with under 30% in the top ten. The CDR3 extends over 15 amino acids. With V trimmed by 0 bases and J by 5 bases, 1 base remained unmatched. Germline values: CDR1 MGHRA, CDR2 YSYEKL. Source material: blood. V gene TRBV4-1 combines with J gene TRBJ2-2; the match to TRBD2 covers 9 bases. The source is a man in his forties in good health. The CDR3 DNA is TGCGCCAGCAGCCAAGACCTAGCGGGAACCGGGGAGCTGTTTTTT. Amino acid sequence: CASSQDLAGTGELFF.